These 21 T cell receptor beta chains share one sample of origin, sequenced in a study of T cells in Graves' hyperthyroidism and ophthalmopathy. The investigators amplified TCR beta CDR3 regions from RNA transcripts. RT-PCR in the first round (using the HTBI primer set) targeted the TCR CDR3. TCRdb reprocessed the multiplex PCR reads via MiXCR and lists one record per CDR3 protein. The repertoire holds under 400,000 distinct CDR3 sequences, with 15% to 20% as singletons. Sequenced sample: blood. These receptors originate from a woman in her forties with Graves' ophthalmopathy.

This clonotype appeared once. The junction and the germline gene differ at one end; a read error may be behind it. This sequence joins TRBV27 and TRBJ1-1; possibly TRBD1 for D (5 bases). Germline V lookup: CDR1 MNHEY, CDR2 SMNVEV (reference sequence). The CDR3 runs to 11 residues. The CDR3 DNA follows: TGTGTCAGCCACAAAGGGGACGAAGCTTTCTTT. Protein: CVSHKGDEAFF.

The gene calls are TRBV2 and TRBJ1-5; D ambiguous. This CDR3 spans 15 amino acids. The germline V gene has CDR1 SNHLY and CDR2 FYNNEI. Trimming removed 6 bases from V and 0 bases from J, with 12 bases in between. CDR3 sequence (DNA): TGTGCCAGCAGCGAGCAAGCGATTAGCAATCAGCCCCAGCATTTT. Translating it yields CASSEQAISNQPQHF. Using reference TRBV2 and TRBJ1-5 for the parts outside the CDR3, the full variable domain is EPEVTQTPSHQVTQMGQEVILRCVPISNHLYFYWYRQILGQKVEFLVSFYNNEISEKSEIFDDQFSVERPDGSNFTLKIRSTKLEDSAMYFCASSEQAISNQPQHFGDGTRLSIL.

This clonotype has a count of ten or more. V gene TRBV5-1 combines with J gene TRBJ2-2, with a possible D match to TRBD2 (6 bases). CDR3 size: 15 residues. The germline V gene encodes CDR1 SGHRS and CDR2 YFSETQ. The ends were cut back, 4 bases at V and 3 bases at J, with 13 bases in the middle. The CDR3 is CASSLYGGDTGELFF. CDR3 DNA sequence: TGCGCCAGCAGCCTCTACGGAGGGGACACCGGGGAGCTGTTTTTT.

V usage is TRBV11-2 and J usage is TRBJ2-5; TRBD1 aligns across 8 bases. CDR1 SGHAT and CDR2 FQNNGV come from the germline V gene. This CDR3 is 17 amino acids long. The junction had 12 bases not matched to a gene; V was cut back by 2 bases and J by 4 bases. CDR3 loop: CASSLSGAGGLGETQYF. CDR3 sequence (DNA): TGTGCCAGCAGCTTATCCGGGGCAGGGGGCCTCGGAGAGACCCAGTACTTC.

This clonotype was found many times. The chain couples TRBV19 to TRBJ2-2; 7 positions agree with TRBD2. Germline CDR1 is LNHDA and CDR2 is SQIVND (reference sequence). With V trimmed by 1 base and J by 1 base, 12 bases remained unmatched. The CDR3 covers 19 residues. In nucleotides, the CDR3 is TGTGCCAGTAGTATAGCTCCGGGACTACCGTTTCAGAACACCGGGGAGCTGTTTTTT. Amino acids: CASSIAPGLPFQNTGELFF.

This clonotype was detected many times. The chain is built from TRBV29-1 and TRBJ1-2; D might be TRBD1 (5 bases). V was cut by 8 bases and J by 7 bases, with 23 bases left in between. The germline V gene has CDR1 SQVTM and CDR2 ANQGSEA. This CDR3 contains 14 residues. CDR3 DNA: TGCAGCCCTTGGAGTTTCGAGGACGGGGGTGGCTACACCTTC. This sequence encodes CSPWSFEDGGGYTF.

V gene TRBV28 combines with J gene TRBJ1-1, with D perhaps matching TRBD1 (6 bases). Germline values: CDR1 MDHEN, CDR2 SYDVKM. Trimming cost V 10 bases and J 5 bases, with 14 bases left between them. CDR3 size: 12 residues. CDR3 DNA: TGTGCCACCTGTCCGGGGGCGACTGAAGCTTTCTTT. Its translation: CATCPGATEAFF.

This clonotype was observed many times. This sequence joins TRBV6-5 and TRBJ2-5; 7 bases line up with TRBD2. CDR3 length: 15 amino acids. CDR1 and CDR2 (germline): MNHEY, SVGAGI. Losses at the gene ends were 5 bases for V and 5 bases for J; bases not matched to a gene: 11. The CDR3 nucleotides read TGTGCCAGCAGTACCAACCCGGGGGGAAGGGAGACCCAGTACTTC. It translates to CASSTNPGGRETQYF.

This clonotype was seen only a few times. This sequence joins TRBV28 and TRBJ1-1, with 10 nucleotides matching TRBD1. This CDR3 is built from 19 residues. Germline loops: CDR1 MDHEN, CDR2 SYDVKM. J gave up 0 bases and V 6 bases, and 16 bases lay outside the gene matches. The CDR3 sequence: CASRPRDRGPSILNTEAFF. CDR3 sequence (DNA): TGTGCCAGCAGACCGAGGGACAGGGGACCCAGCATATTGAACACTGAAGCTTTCTTT.

The chain has TRBV6-5 and TRBJ2-2; 8 bases are shared with TRBD1. This CDR3 is 15 amino acids long. The J segment lost 6 bases and the V segment lost 7 bases, leaving 10 bases of the junction unmatched. CDR1 is MNHEY, CDR2 SVGAGI, per germline. The CDR3 loop is CASTGGERGPGELFF. The CDR3 nucleotides are TGTGCCAGCACAGGGGGCGAGAGGGGACCCGGGGAGCTGTTTTTT.

This CDR3 reads CASSFLQAANYGYTF. The CDR3 nucleotides are TGTGCCAGCAGTTTTCTACAGGCTGCTAACTATGGCTACACCTTC. The rearrangement uses TRBV12-3 or TRBV12-4 and TRBJ1-2, with D possibly TRBD1 on 5 matching bases. CDR3 length: 15 amino acids. Trimming left V 3 bases short and J 0 bases short, with 11 bases between.

The chain couples TRBV3-1 to TRBJ2-2, with TRBD2 identical over 7 bases. The ends lost 4 bases at V and 5 bases at J; junction bases unmatched: 7. Germline V gene lookup returns CDR1 LGHDT and CDR2 YNNKEL (reference sequence). The CDR3 runs 15 residues. CDR3 sequence (DNA): TGTGCCAGCAGCCTAGGGATAGCGGGTACCGGGGAGCTGTTTTTT. Protein sequence: CASSLGIAGTGELFF.

The genes are TRBV7-8 and TRBJ2-7; TRBD1 aligns across 8 bases. CDR1 SGHVS and CDR2 FQNEAQ come from the germline V gene. V dropped 5 bases and J dropped 7; count of bases not matched to a gene: 7. The CDR3 has 13 amino acids. CDR3 in DNA: TGTGCCAGCAGCCCATGGACAGGGTTTGAGCAGTACTTC. Translated, it gives CASSPWTGFEQYF.

The genes are TRBV6-1 and TRBJ1-1; TRBD1 agrees at 10 bases. The V gene end was trimmed by 6 bases and the J gene end by 4 bases; junction bases not matched to a gene: 5. The length of the CDR3 is 14 residues. Germline-derived CDR1 and CDR2 are MNHNS and SASEGT. The DNA of the CDR3 is TGTGCCAGCAGCGATTGGACAGGGGGCACTGAAGCTTTCTTT. Its translation is CASSDWTGGTEAFF.

This clonotype came up many times. The chain uses TRBV7-2 and TRBJ2-7; 10 bases map to TRBD1. Germline CDR1 and CDR2: SGHTA and FQGNSA. The CDR3 extends over 13 amino acids. The V gene end was trimmed by 8 bases and the J gene end by 3 bases; junction bases not matched to a gene: 4. The DNA for the CDR3 is TGTGCCAGCGGCGACAGGGGGCGCTACGAGCAGTACTTC. This encodes CASGDRGRYEQYF.

Comment on this clonotype: Since a much larger clone is just one base distant, this may be a read error. V usage is TRBV11-2 and J usage is TRBJ1-2, with unresolved D. This CDR3 comprises 16 residues. Germline values: CDR1 SGHAT, CDR2 FQNNGV. Trimming removed 8 bases from V and 3 bases from J, with 22 bases in between. Written as DNA, the CDR3 is TGTGCCAGCGGCCCATTTTATAGGAGGGATGACTATGGCTACACCTTC. Protein: CASGPFYRRDDYGYTF.

The table lists this clonotype with many counts. The CDR3 nucleotides are TGTGCCAGCAGCGGAGGAATCCTAGCGGGCCACCAAGAGACCCAGTACTTC. It encodes CASSGGILAGHQETQYF. The chain joins TRBV11-2 to TRBJ2-5, with 8 bases fitting TRBD2. V dropped 5 bases and J dropped 0; count of bases not matched to a gene: 11. Germline assignment: CDR1 SGHAT and CDR2 FQNNGV. The CDR3 consists of 17 residues.

In this sample, this clonotype turned up many times. The chain uses TRBV30 and TRBJ1-1; D gene unclear. The germline V gene has CDR1 GTSNPN and CDR2 SVGIG (reference sequence). Trimming removed 2 bases from V and 5 bases from J, with 15 bases in between. This CDR3 is built from 14 residues. CDR3 loop: CAWSINNPGTEAFF. CDR3 in DNA: TGTGCCTGGAGTATCAACAACCCGGGGACTGAAGCTTTCTTT.

The chain employs TRBV30 and TRBJ1-5; tentative D call: TRBD1 (5 bases). The germline V and J ends were trimmed by 4 bases and 3 bases, with 13 bases remaining between them. The CDR3 consists of 14 residues. The germline V gene has CDR1 GTSNPN and CDR2 SVGIG (reference sequence). The CDR3 nucleotides are TGTGCCTGGACCCGGGGCGTCTCCAATCAGCCCCAGCATTTT. This sequence encodes CAWTRGVSNQPQHF.

This chain joins TRBV28 and TRBJ1-2, with TRBD1 as a possible D gene (6 bases). The CDR3 length is 14 residues. CDR1 and CDR2 (germline): MDHEN, SYDVKM. V shed 6 bases and J shed 4 bases, with 15 bases lying between them. The CDR3 region is CASRGPRDIYGYTF. In DNA, the CDR3 is TGTGCCAGCAGGGGGCCTAGGGACATCTATGGCTACACCTTC.

This clonotype appeared many times. Written as DNA, the CDR3 is TGTGCCAGCAGCTCTATAGCGGGAGGGGACGCCTACGAGCAGTACTTC. Its translation: CASSSIAGGDAYEQYF. This chain connects TRBV11-2 to TRBJ2-7, with 11 bases that match TRBD2. Trimming took 4 bases from V and 2 from J; bases not matched to a gene: 7. Germline-derived CDR1 and CDR2 are SGHAT and FQNNGV. The CDR3 contains 16 residues.